The rows below give T cell receptor beta chains drawn from one sample of a study of shared clonotypes between healthy human individuals. Measured with immunoSEQ multiplex PCR; TCRdb has only the in-frame clones, and not every one. This table has over a million clones, over 95% appearing once. The sequenced material came from naive CD4+ T cells sorted from blood. The source is a man younger than 40 in good health. CDR3s include the opening cysteine and the closing phenylalanine or tryptophan. The D gene is left open where the match is weak. Clone size, where shown, is once, few, many, or a class for clones that have expanded.

CDR3 DNA,CDR3 protein,J gene,clone size,CDR3 length,V gene,D gene
TGCGCCAGCAGTGAGTCTACAGGCGTTTACGAGCAGTACTTC,CASSESTGVYEQYF,TRBJ2-7,NA,14,TRBV10-2,NA
TGTGCCAGCAGTGAAGGGGGGGTCTACGAGCAGTACTTC,CASSEGGVYEQYF,TRBJ2-7,NA,13,TRBV6-1,NA
TGCGCCAGCAGCTTATGGACAGACAACACTGAAGCTTTCTTT,CASSLWTDNTEAFF,TRBJ1-1,NA,14,TRBV5-1,NA
TGCAGCGTTAACGGGGGAGCGGGAGCGTTAGATACGCAGTATTTT,CSVNGGAGALDTQYF,TRBJ2-3,NA,15,TRBV29-1,TRBD2
TGCGCCAGCAGCCGGGGTAGACAGGGGAGCTACGAGCAGTACTTC,CASSRGRQGSYEQYF,TRBJ2-7,NA,15,TRBV4-1,TRBD1
TGTGCCAGCTCACCACGGACTAGCGGGAGTAATGAGCAGTTCTTC,CASSPRTSGSNEQFF,TRBJ2-1,NA,15,TRBV18,TRBD2
TGTGCCACGAGGGACTCACAGAGATCTGGAAACACCATATATTTT,CATRDSQRSGNTIYF,TRBJ1-3,once,15,TRBV15,NA
TGTGCCAGCAGTGTATTCACTAGCGGTCTATCTGAGCAGTTCTTC,CASSVFTSGLSEQFF,TRBJ2-1,NA,15,TRBV2,TRBD2
TGTGCCAGCAGCGTGATTGGGACGACAGCTTCTAGCACAGATACGCAGTATTTT,CASSVIGTTASSTDTQYF,TRBJ2-3,NA,18,TRBV9,NA
TGTGCCAGCAGCTTAGGGAAGACGGGGGAAGTAGACAATGAGCAGTTCTTC,CASSLGKTGEVDNEQFF,TRBJ2-1,NA,17,TRBV7-9,NA
TGTGCCAGCAGCTTTCGCAGGGTAAGCTACGAGCAGTACTTC,CASSFRRVSYEQYF,TRBJ2-7,NA,14,TRBV7-8,NA
TGTGCCAGCAGCAATCAGGCGGAGGGTAGCTACGAGCAGTACTTC,CASSNQAEGSYEQYF,TRBJ2-7,NA,15,TRBV11-2,NA
TGTGCCAGCAGCGTACGACAGGGGGCTCTCAATGAGCAGTTCTTC,CASSVRQGALNEQFF,TRBJ2-1,NA,15,TRBV9,TRBD1
TGTGCCACCAGCAGAGATCCAAACGGATACGAGCAGTACTTC,CATSRDPNGYEQYF,TRBJ2-7,NA,14,TRBV15,NA